Listed below are T cell receptor beta chains from one sample, sequenced in a study of T cell repertoires in cytomegalovirus infection. The antigens these receptors bind are not known. Via MiXCR, TCRdb re-called the reads, giving one row per CDR3 protein. The sample includes some 480,000 distinct CDR3 sequences, 33% of them seen just once. The sample here was cultured PBMCs, taken from culture after CMV antigen stimulation. All receptors derive from a human donor in good health (CMV status not recorded). Some clones in this sample may be carry-over from other donors' samples. Each CDR3 is given with its conserved first and last residue. The D gene is left open where the match is weak. Expanded clones get a size class; other rows say once, few or many, or leave the size out.

v_gene	j_gene	d_gene	abundance	CDR3nt	CDR3aa
TRBV20-1	TRBJ2-7	NA	NA	TGCAGTGCTAGACCTGACCAGTACGAGCAGTACTTC	CSARPDQYEQYF
TRBV19	TRBJ2-7	NA	NA	TGTGCCAGTAGTATAGACTCCGAGCTCTACGAGCAGTACTTC	CASSIDSELYEQYF
TRBV19	TRBJ2-5	TRBD2	NA	TGTGCCAGTAGTCTAGGACTAGCGGGAGTGAGTGAGACCCAGTACTTC	CASSLGLAGVSETQYF
TRBV28	TRBJ2-7	TRBD2	NA	TGTGCCAGCAGTCCAGAACCAGCGGGAGGGCTCTACGAGCAGTACTTC	CASSPEPAGGLYEQYF
TRBV6-1	TRBJ2-1	TRBD1	many	TGTGCCAGCCGCGGACAGGCGAACAATGAGCAGTTCTTC	CASRGQANNEQFF
TRBV7-7	TRBJ2-5	TRBD2	many	TGTGCTAGCAGCCCGGGACTAGCGGGAGGGCCAGAGACCCAGTACTTC	CASSPGLAGGPETQYF
TRBV9	TRBJ2-6	NA	few	TGTGCCAGCAGCGTAGCTCTATATTCTGGGGCCAACGTCCTGACTTTC	CASSVALYSGANVLTF
TRBV19	TRBJ1-5	NA	NA	TGTGCCAGTAGAGAAAACACAGGGAGTGGCAATCAGCCCCAGCATTTT	CASRENTGSGNQPQHF
TRBV27	TRBJ2-1	NA	NA	TGTGCCAGCAGTTTATCGAGAAAGAATGAGCAGTTCTTC	CASSLSRKNEQFF
TRBV19	TRBJ2-1	TRBD2	NA	TGTGCCAGTAGTTCCAGACTAGCGGGAGGGAACAATGAGCAGTTCTTC	CASSSRLAGGNNEQFF
TRBV12-3/TRBV12-4	TRBJ1-5	TRBD1	NA	TGTGCCAGCAGCCACTCGACAGGGCGATTACAGCCCCAGCATTTT	CASSHSTGRLQPQHF
TRBV27	TRBJ2-4	NA	NA	TGTGCCAGCAGTTCCAGGGGTTATGGCAAAAACATTCAGTACTTC	CASSSRGYGKNIQYF
TRBV7-6	TRBJ2-4	NA	few	TGTGCCAGCAGCTCCCTTACCCGGGACATTCAGTACTTC	CASSSLTRDIQYF
TRBV2	TRBJ1-2	NA	NA	TGTGCCTGCAAGGAGGCTCTCAGCTACACCTTC	CACKEALSYTF
TRBV7-3	TRBJ2-7	TRBD1	NA	TGTGCCAGCAGCAAAGGGGGACAGTTAAAAGTCTACGAGCAGTACTTC	CASSKGGQLKVYEQYF
TRBV12-3/TRBV12-4	TRBJ1-6	NA	NA	TGTGCCAGCTCCCTCGGGGGACCCCTACTGTCACCCCTCCACTTT	CASSLGGPLLSPLHF
TRBV19	TRBJ1-2	TRBD1	NA	TGTGCCAGTAGGATACAGGGGATAACTAACTATGGCTACACCTTC	CASRIQGITNYGYTF
TRBV20-1	TRBJ2-5	NA	NA	TGCAGTGCTAAGCCGCCGACTATTGGGGCTCAAGAGACCCAGTACTTC	CSAKPPTIGAQETQYF
TRBV6-1	TRBJ2-7	NA	many	TGTGCCAGCGGCCGGGACACTCTCTCCTACGAGCAGTACTTC	CASGRDTLSYEQYF
TRBV7-8	TRBJ2-5	NA	many	TGTGCCAGCAGCTTAGGGACAGATTTGAGAGAGACCCAGTACTTC	CASSLGTDLRETQYF
TRBV4-3	TRBJ2-1	TRBD2	few	TGCGCCAGCAGCCACGGGAATAGCGGGCGCTCCTACAATGAGCAGTTCTTC	CASSHGNSGRSYNEQFF
TRBV7-2	TRBJ2-3	TRBD2	many	TGTGCCAGCAGCCTGGGGCTAGCGGCCACAGATACGCAGTATTTT	CASSLGLAATDTQYF
TRBV19	TRBJ2-5	TRBD2	many	TGTGCCAGTAGTTTCCGGGAGGGCCAAGAGACCCAGTACTTC	CASSFREGQETQYF
TRBV7-2	TRBJ2-7	TRBD2	NA	TGTGCCAGCAAATTGGAGGATAGCGGGGTATACGAGCAGTACTTC	CASKLEDSGVYEQYF
TRBV7-9	TRBJ1-2	TRBD1	few	TGTGCCAGCAGCTACGACAGGGGCTATGGCTACACCTTC	CASSYDRGYGYTF
TRBV11-2	TRBJ2-2	NA	few	TGTGCCAGCAGCCGCTCGAACACCGGGGAGCTGTTTTTT	CASSRSNTGELFF
TRBV12-3/TRBV12-4	TRBJ2-3	TRBD2	NA	TGTGCCAGCAGCCCTTCCCTTCTAGCGGCAAGATCCTTTAGCACAGATACGCAGTATTTT	CASSPSLLAARSFSTDTQYF